The 5 T cell receptor beta chains below were found in one sample sequenced in a study of vaccination and CD4 T cells after COVID-19. As to treatment: roughly 10-day PBMC culture with coronavirus spike peptide pools or control peptides (ViraFEST assay). Scientists ran DNA taken from cultured CD4+ T cells through the Oncomine TCR Beta short-read assay for sequencing. From the PCR reads, TCRdb called clonotypes with MiXCR, one entry per CDR3 protein. The data contain fewer than 30,000 distinct CDR3 sequences, roughly 60% of them singletons. No antigen has been assigned to these receptors. The material sequenced was CD4+ T cells from blood, cultured in vitro, taken after SARS-CoV-2 vaccination. The source is a human donor who received a COVID-19 vaccine.

The chain is built from TRBV9 and TRBJ1-1, with D unresolved. Germline CDR1 reads SGDLS; CDR2 reads YYNGEE. Between the trimmed V and J ends, which lost 4 bases and 0 bases, there was a span of 10 bases. The CDR3 loop spans 14 amino acids. The CDR3 region is CASSRTGMNTEAFF. The DNA for the CDR3 is TGTGCCAGCAGCCGGACGGGCATGAACACTGAAGCTTTCTTT.

This clonotype was seen more than once but under ten times. V gene TRBV5-1 combines with J gene TRBJ1-3; 11 nucleotides agree with TRBD1. The V gene's germline CDR1 is SGHRS and CDR2 YFSETQ. Unmatched junction bases numbered 3, after V lost 2 bases and J lost 2 bases. The CDR3 loop spans 16 amino acids. The CDR3 DNA reads TGCGCCAGCAGCTTCGGGACAGGGGGAACTGGAAACACCATATATTTT. Translated, it gives CASSFGTGGTGNTIYF.

The V call is TRBV2, the J call TRBJ1-6; D is perhaps TRBD1 (5 bases). Trimming stripped 2 bases from V and 8 bases from J, with 13 bases between. Per the germline V gene, CDR1 is SNHLY and CDR2 is FYNNEI. The CDR3 totals 15 residues. The CDR3 protein is CASSEYQGRDSPLHF. CDR3 nucleotides: TGTGCCAGCAGTGAATATCAGGGTAGGGATTCACCCCTCCACTTT.

The chain employs TRBV19 and TRBJ2-2; possibly TRBD1 for D (7 bases). Germline CDR1 and CDR2: LNHDA and SQIVND (reference sequence). The CDR3 is made up of 14 amino acids. The V end lost 7 bases, the J end lost 5 bases, and 14 bases lay between the germline ends. CDR3 loop: CASNGRGRTGELFF. The CDR3 nucleotides read TGTGCCAGTAATGGCAGGGGGAGGACCGGGGAGCTGTTTTTT.

Only one count was recorded for this clonotype. This chain joins TRBV6-1 and TRBJ1-5; D is unclear. V was shortened by 7 bases and J by 0 bases, with 22 bases between the two germline ends. Germline assignment: CDR1 MNHNS and CDR2 SASEGT. This CDR3 spans 18 amino acids. The CDR3 sequence: CASIPEDVPHYSNQPQHF. The CDR3 region has the DNA TGTGCCAGCATCCCGGAGGATGTCCCCCATTATAGCAATCAGCCCCAGCATTTT.